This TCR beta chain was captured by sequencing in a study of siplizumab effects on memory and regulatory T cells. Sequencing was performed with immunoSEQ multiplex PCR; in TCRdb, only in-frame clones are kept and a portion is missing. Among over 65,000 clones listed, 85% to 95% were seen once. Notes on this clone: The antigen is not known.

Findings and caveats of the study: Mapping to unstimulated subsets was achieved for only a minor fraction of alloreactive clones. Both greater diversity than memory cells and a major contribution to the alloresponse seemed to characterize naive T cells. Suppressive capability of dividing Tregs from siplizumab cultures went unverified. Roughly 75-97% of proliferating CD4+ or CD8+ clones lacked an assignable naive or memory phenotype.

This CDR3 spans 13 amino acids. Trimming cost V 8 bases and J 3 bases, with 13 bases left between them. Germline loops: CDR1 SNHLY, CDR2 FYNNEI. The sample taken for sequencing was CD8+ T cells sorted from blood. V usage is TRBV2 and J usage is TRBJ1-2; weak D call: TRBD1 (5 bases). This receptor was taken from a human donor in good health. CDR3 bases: TGTGCCAGCCGAGAAGGGGCTGACTATGGCTACACCTTC. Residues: CASREGADYGYTF.